One sample yielded the 18 T cell receptor beta chains listed below, sequenced in a study of CD4 T cells in relation to SARS-CoV-2 and coronaviruses. Unexposed donor CD4+ T cells date from about 2011-2018, before the COVID-19 pandemic. Method: immunoSEQ multiplex PCR; TCRdb's copy keeps in-frame clones and lacks some. This sample has just under 65,000 clones, with around 93% found just once. Sequenced input: naive CD4+ T cells from PBMCs. Subset of the sample: naive CD4+ T cells isolated by negative enrichment. These receptors were collected from a human donor in good health.

The chain recombines TRBV6-5 with TRBJ1-2, with 7 bases that match TRBD1. Germline values: CDR1 MNHEY, CDR2 SVGAGI. The V and J ends lost 7 bases and 8 bases, in that order; junction bases with no gene match: 16. The CDR3 is 15 amino acids. The CDR3, as DNA: TGTGCCAGCATTATGACAGGGACTCCCTCGAGCGGCTACACCTTC. This translates into CASIMTGTPSSGYTF.

This sequence joins TRBV29-1 and TRBJ2-7; D is perhaps TRBD1 (5 bases). CDR1 and CDR2 from the germline V gene are SQVTM and ANQGSEA. V shed 3 bases and J shed 2 bases, with 20 bases lying between them. This CDR3 is 16 amino acids long. CDR3 protein: CSVDGIGRGYPYEQYF. The CDR3 DNA follows: TGCAGCGTTGATGGTATTGGAAGGGGATATCCCTACGAGCAGTACTTC.

This chain uses TRBV5-1 with TRBJ1-5, with unresolved D. Germline assignment: CDR1 SGHRS and CDR2 YFSETQ. The CDR3 has 15 residues. The V gene lost 0 bases and the J gene lost 1 base, with 8 bases spanning the gap. The CDR3 DNA reads TGCGCCAGCAGCTTGGTGTCTGGCAGCAATCAGCCCCAGCATTTT. This codes for CASSLVSGSNQPQHF.

V and J are TRBV5-1 and TRBJ2-7; 8 bases map to TRBD1. This CDR3 region has 13 residues. J gave up 4 bases and V 5 bases, and 5 bases lay outside the gene matches. Germline V CDR1 and CDR2: SGHRS, YFSETQ. CDR3 bases: TGCGCCAGCAGAAACCAGGGGGCATACGAGCAGTACTTC. Protein sequence: CASRNQGAYEQYF.

The chain couples TRBV28 to TRBJ2-7; D is undetermined. Germline CDR1 and CDR2: MDHEN and SYDVKM. CDR3 size: 14 residues. The CDR3 spells CASWTGTNSYEQYF. DNA of the CDR3: TGTGCAAGCTGGACCGGAACCAACTCCTACGAGCAGTACTTC.

The chain links TRBV2 to TRBJ2-7, with D perhaps TRBD1 (6 bases). The germline V gene has CDR1 SNHLY and CDR2 FYNNEI. Deletions cut 9 bases from V and 4 bases from J, with 19 bases between. CDR3 length: 14 residues. CDR3 region: CASGVSQGRYEQYF. The CDR3 DNA reads TGTGCCAGTGGGGTGTCACAGGGACGGTACGAGCAGTACTTC.

The chain employs TRBV28 and TRBJ2-3, with 10 bases fitting TRBD2. J gave up 9 bases and V 6 bases, and 3 bases lay outside the gene matches. Germline lookup yields CDR1 MDHEN and CDR2 SYDVKM. The CDR3 has 12 amino acids. The CDR3 sequence is CASSLAGDTQYF. As DNA, the CDR3 is TGTGCCAGCAGCCTAGCGGGAGACACGCAGTATTTT.

The chain employs TRBV28 and TRBJ1-4; possibly TRBD1 for D (6 bases). V was cut by 8 bases and J by 6 bases, with 13 bases left in between. This CDR3 is built from 13 residues. The germline gives CDR1 MDHEN, CDR2 SYDVKM. The CDR3 region is CASAAGGDEKLFF. CDR3 nucleotide sequence: TGTGCCAGCGCTGCGGGGGGCGATGAAAAACTGTTTTTT.

Remarks on this clone: A junction end diverges from the germline sequence, so it may reflect a read error. This rearrangement joins TRBV7-7 to TRBJ2-7; tentatively, D is TRBD2 (6 bases). The CDR3 sequence is 13 residues long. The germline V gene has CDR1 SSHAT and CDR2 FNYEAQ (reference sequence). The CDR3, as DNA: TGTGCCAACAGCTTCGGAGGGAGCTACGAGCAGTACTTC. It encodes CANSFGGSYEQYF.

A single count supports this clone. V gene TRBV5-1 combines with J gene TRBJ2-7; 16 bases match TRBD2. V was pared by 5 bases and J by 4 bases, with 9 bases of the junction left unmatched. This CDR3 has 17 residues. Germline V gene lookup returns CDR1 SGHRS and CDR2 YFSETQ. The CDR3 DNA is TGCGCCAGCAGGCCGGGACTAGCGGGAGGGTTTAGGTACGAGCAGTACTTC. This gives the protein CASRPGLAGGFRYEQYF.

The chain has TRBV9 and TRBJ1-1; 7 bases are a match to TRBD1. This CDR3 region has 15 residues. V lost 1 base to trimming and J lost 5 bases; unmatched junction nucleotides: 8. Per germline, CDR1 SGDLS and CDR2 YYNGEE. As DNA, the CDR3 is TGTGCCAGCAGCGTATCCACAGGGGAGGCGACTGAAGCTTTCTTT. This encodes CASSVSTGEATEAFF.

The chain carries TRBV6-5 and TRBJ2-1; 7 bases agree with TRBD2. There are 15 residues in the CDR3. Germline trimming cut 2 bases from V and 4 bases from J; bases unmatched to any gene: 5. The germline V gene has CDR1 MNHEY and CDR2 SVGAGI. The CDR3 nucleotides read TGTGCCAGCAGTTACGGGAGGGCCACATACAATGAGCAGTTCTTC. It specifies CASSYGRATYNEQFF.

The V call is TRBV2, the J call TRBJ2-3; no definite D call. Deletions cut 4 bases from V and 0 bases from J, with 14 bases between. Per the germline V gene, CDR1 is SNHLY and CDR2 is FYNNEI. This CDR3 region has 16 residues. DNA of the CDR3: TGTGCCAGCAGTGTTATGGCCGGAGCTAGCACAGATACGCAGTATTTT. This codes for CASSVMAGASTDTQYF.

This clone came up once. This chain joins TRBV2 and TRBJ2-3; D is unclear. CDR3 length: 14 residues. Looked up from germline, CDR1 is SNHLY and CDR2 is FYNNEI. Trimming took off 6 bases at V and 1 base at J, with 11 bases between the two ends. CDR3 amino acids: CASRDSQRTDTQYF. The CDR3 DNA is TGTGCCAGCAGAGATAGCCAACGCACAGATACGCAGTATTTT. Filled out from reference TRBV2 and TRBJ2-3, the complete variable domain reads EPEVTQTPSHQVTQMGQEVILRCVPISNHLYFYWYRQILGQKVEFLVSFYNNEISEKSEIFDDQFSVERPDGSNFTLKIRSTKLEDSAMYFCASRDSQRTDTQYFGPGTRLTVL.

This chain joins TRBV6-5 and TRBJ2-1, with TRBD1 as a possible D gene (6 bases). Trimming stripped 5 bases from V and 9 bases from J, with 11 bases between. The CDR3 totals 12 residues. From germline, CDR1 is MNHEY and CDR2 SVGAGI. The CDR3 coding sequence is TGTGCCAGCAGTACAGGGTTGACTGAGCAGTTCTTC. Translating it yields CASSTGLTEQFF.

The rearrangement uses TRBV28 and TRBJ2-7, with 8 nucleotides matching TRBD2. CDR1 and CDR2 (germline): MDHEN, SYDVKM. This CDR3 region has 15 residues. V shed 1 base, J shed 3 bases, and the junction held 5 bases outside the gene matches. CDR3 DNA sequence: TGTGCCAGCAGTTTATCGGGAGGGTTGGGCTACGAGCAGTACTTC. It is translated as CASSLSGGLGYEQYF.

The chain recombines TRBV10-3 with TRBJ1-1; a possible D gene is TRBD1 (5 bases). This CDR3 has 13 residues. CDR1 and CDR2 from the germline V gene are ENHRY and SYGVKD. The germline V and J ends were trimmed by 4 bases and 4 bases, with 10 bases remaining between them. The CDR3 spells CAISGQQGTEAFF. The CDR3 region has the DNA TGTGCCATCAGTGGTCAGCAGGGCACTGAAGCTTTCTTT.

A few counts support this clone. The gene calls are TRBV28 and TRBJ2-7, with 7 bases aligning to TRBD1. V lost 5 bases, J lost 2 bases, and 9 bases stayed unmatched. CDR3 length: 15 amino acids. The germline V gene encodes CDR1 MDHEN and CDR2 SYDVKM. As DNA, the CDR3 is TGTGCCAGCAGTGATCCGGGACAGCCAACCTACGAGCAGTACTTC. The encoded protein is CASSDPGQPTYEQYF. Full variable domain (missing parts from reference TRBV28 and TRBJ2-7): DVKVTQSSRYLVKRTGEKVFLECVQDMDHENMFWYRQDPGLGLRLIYFSYDVKMKEKGDIPEGYSVSREKKERFSLILESASTNQTSMYLCASSDPGQPTYEQYFGPGTRLTVT.